The T cell receptor (beta chain) described here comes from a study of T-cell memory formation after mild COVID-19. TCRdb re-analysed the 5' RACE reads in MiXCR, keeping a single row per CDR3 protein. The data hold 550,000 to 650,000 distinct CDR3 sequences, with 17% observed a single time. The table lists this clonotype with a few counts. Its antigen is undetermined. Germline V lookup: CDR1 DFQATT, CDR2 SNEGSKA (reference sequence). Trimming cost V 5 bases and J 8 bases; bases outside gene matches: 12. The CDR3 runs 14 residues. The study's findings and limits: Chiefly within CM and EM were the contracting CD4+ clones; CD8+ ones were within EMRA.

The chain is built from TRBV20-1 and TRBJ2-1, with 7 bases lining up with TRBD1. The clonotype originates from an adult woman who had mild COVID-19 (a few samples of this study predate the infection). Cell type and time point are not known. The sequenced sample was PBMCs or a T cell subset sorted from them (not recorded which). CDR3 residues: CSAVADRVIDEQFF. CDR3 nucleotide sequence: TGCAGTGCTGTCGCCGACAGGGTTATCGATGAGCAGTTCTTC.